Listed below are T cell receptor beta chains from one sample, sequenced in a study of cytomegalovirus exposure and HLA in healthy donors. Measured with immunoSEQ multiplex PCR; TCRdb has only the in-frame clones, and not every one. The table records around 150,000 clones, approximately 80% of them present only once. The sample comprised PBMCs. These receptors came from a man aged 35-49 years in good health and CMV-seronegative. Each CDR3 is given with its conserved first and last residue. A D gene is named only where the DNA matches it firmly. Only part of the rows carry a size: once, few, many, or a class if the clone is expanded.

CDR3aa: CASSDEGVTIYF
CDR3nt: TGTGCCAGCAGTGATGAGGGCGTCACCATATATTTT
d_gene: .
j_gene: TRBJ1-3
v_gene: TRBV6-1
abundance: .

CDR3aa: CASSRTGTGGHEQYF
CDR3nt: TGTGCCAGCAGCCGTACCGGGACAGGGGGCCACGAGCAGTACTTC
d_gene: TRBD1
j_gene: TRBJ2-7
v_gene: TRBV6-6
abundance: .

CDR3aa: CASSLESNPGTGEQYF
CDR3nt: TGTGCCAGCAGTTTAGAGTCCAACCCTGGGACTGGAGAGCAGTACTTC
d_gene: .
j_gene: TRBJ2-7
v_gene: TRBV27
abundance: .

CDR3aa: CASSSEYLNSPLHF
CDR3nt: TGTGCCAGCTCGTCGGAGTACCTTAATTCACCCCTCCACTTT
d_gene: .
j_gene: TRBJ1-6
v_gene: TRBV18
abundance: .

CDR3aa: CASTPVPAGGLWGPQHF
CDR3nt: TGTGCCAGCACGCCTGTCCCGGCAGGGGGCCTATGGGGGCCCCAGCATTTT
d_gene: TRBD1
j_gene: TRBJ1-5
v_gene: TRBV28
abundance: .

CDR3aa: CARGTGGYNEQFF
CDR3nt: TGTGCCAGAGGGACAGGGGGATACAATGAGCAGTTCTTC
d_gene: TRBD1
j_gene: TRBJ2-1
v_gene: TRBV2
abundance: .

CDR3aa: CASSLAGPAYNEQFF
CDR3nt: TGTGCCAGCAGTCTAGCGGGGCCAGCATACAATGAGCAGTTCTTC
d_gene: TRBD2
j_gene: TRBJ2-1
v_gene: TRBV28
abundance: .

CDR3aa: CAYLPLLAGPTDTQYF
CDR3nt: TGTGCCTACTTACCCTTGCTAGCGGGGCCCACAGATACGCAGTATTTT
d_gene: TRBD2
j_gene: TRBJ2-3
v_gene: TRBV2
abundance: .

CDR3aa: CASSVSVISGMGSTDTQYF
CDR3nt: TGTGCCAGCAGCGTATCTGTCATTAGCGGGATGGGGAGCACAGATACGCAGTATTTT
d_gene: TRBD2
j_gene: TRBJ2-3
v_gene: TRBV9
abundance: .

CDR3aa: CASRQYNEQFF
CDR3nt: TGTGCCAGCCGACAGTACAATGAGCAGTTCTTC
d_gene: .
j_gene: TRBJ2-1
v_gene: TRBV5-4
abundance: once

CDR3aa: CASRSSGGAETQYF
CDR3nt: TGTGCCAGCAGGTCTAGCGGGGGGGCAGAGACCCAGTACTTC
d_gene: TRBD2
j_gene: TRBJ2-5
v_gene: TRBV2
abundance: .

CDR3aa: CASSLGTGDTYEQYF
CDR3nt: TGTGCCAGCTCACTAGGGACAGGGGATACCTACGAGCAGTACTTC
d_gene: TRBD1
j_gene: TRBJ2-7
v_gene: TRBV18
abundance: .

CDR3aa: CASARTPQGTDTQYF
CDR3nt: TGTGCCAGCGCCAGGACCCCACAGGGCACAGATACGCAGTATTTT
d_gene: .
j_gene: TRBJ2-3
v_gene: TRBV9
abundance: few

CDR3aa: CASSARENTYEQYF
CDR3nt: TGCGCCAGCAGCGCGCGGGAAAATACCTACGAGCAGTACTTC
d_gene: .
j_gene: TRBJ2-7
v_gene: TRBV23-1
abundance: .

CDR3aa: CASDSSGGYNEQFF
CDR3nt: TGTGCCAGCGACTCCTCCGGGGGTTACAATGAGCAGTTCTTC
d_gene: .
j_gene: TRBJ2-1
v_gene: TRBV28
abundance: .

CDR3aa: CASSHGQGSGETQYF
CDR3nt: TGCGCCAGCAGCCACGGACAGGGAAGCGGTGAGACCCAGTACTTC
d_gene: TRBD1
j_gene: TRBJ2-5
v_gene: TRBV4-1
abundance: .

CDR3aa: CASSQAQAGGEQFF
CDR3nt: TGCGCCAGCAGCCAGGCCCAGGCGGGGGGGGAGCAGTTCTTC
d_gene: TRBD2
j_gene: TRBJ2-1
v_gene: TRBV4-3
abundance: .

CDR3aa: CASSQRVPGGYTF
CDR3nt: TGTGCCAGCAGTCAGAGGGTTCCGGGCGGCTACACCTTC
d_gene: .
j_gene: TRBJ1-2
v_gene: TRBV28
abundance: .